This T cell receptor beta chain appears in the sequencing data of a study of shared clonotypes between healthy human individuals. Turning to the study itself: A couple of female and a few male donors aged 18 to 49 were enrolled.

The CDR3 is 16 amino acids. V was clipped by 3 bases and J by 1 base, with 14 bases between them. Germline assignment: CDR1 SGHTA and CDR2 FQGNSA. Researchers partitioned CD4+ cells into CD45RA+ naive and CD45RA-negative memory subsets. The protocol was immunoSEQ multiplex PCR, while the TCRdb copy is restricted to in-frame clones and leaves out a portion. This table holds millions of clones, around 90% found once. The sequenced sample was naive CD4+ T cells sorted from blood. Regarding subset: CD45RA+ positively selected. This sequence joins TRBV7-2 and TRBJ2-3; D uncertain. The TCR originated in a man aged 18 to 30 in good health. In DNA, the CDR3 is TGTGCCAGCAGCTTGGGTTGGGGTCGTCGCACAGATACGCAGTATTTT. Translating gives CASSLGWGRRTDTQYF.